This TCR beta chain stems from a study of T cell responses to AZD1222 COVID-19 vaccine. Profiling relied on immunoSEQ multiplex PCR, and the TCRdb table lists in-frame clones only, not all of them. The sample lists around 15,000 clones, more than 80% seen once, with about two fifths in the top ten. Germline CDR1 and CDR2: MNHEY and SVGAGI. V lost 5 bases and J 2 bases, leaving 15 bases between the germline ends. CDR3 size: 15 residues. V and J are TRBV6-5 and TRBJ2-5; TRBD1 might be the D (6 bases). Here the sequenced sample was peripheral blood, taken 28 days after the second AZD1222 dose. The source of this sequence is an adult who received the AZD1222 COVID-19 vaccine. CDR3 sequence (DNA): TGTGCCAGCAGTCAACGCTGGACAGCTCAAGAGACCCAGTACTTC. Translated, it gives CASSQRWTAQETQYF.